This T cell receptor (beta chain) comes out of a study of blood T cell repertoires in COVID-19. Study overall: T cells, B-cell-depleted T cells, or PBMCs provided the cDNA or gDNA that served as material.

Sequenced by immunoSEQ multiplex PCR; TCRdb stores in-frame clones only, minus some. The repertoire consists of 280,000 or so clones, with roughly 89% occurring once and the leading ten covering 1.7%. This clone was detected ten times or more. The CDR3 is 16 residues long. Germline V lookup: CDR1 SQVTM, CDR2 ANQGSEA. Trimming cost V 0 bases and J 5 bases, with 20 bases left between them. The sequence was obtained from a young woman with acute COVID-19. Sequencing was carried out using PBMCs or T cells enriched from blood (not recorded which). This chain links TRBV29-1 with TRBJ2-7, with a possible D match to TRBD2 (5 bases). The CDR3 coding sequence is TGCAGCGTTGAAGAAAGTTCCGCGGGTCCCGGCGACGAGCAGTACTTC. It specifies CSVEESSAGPGDEQYF.